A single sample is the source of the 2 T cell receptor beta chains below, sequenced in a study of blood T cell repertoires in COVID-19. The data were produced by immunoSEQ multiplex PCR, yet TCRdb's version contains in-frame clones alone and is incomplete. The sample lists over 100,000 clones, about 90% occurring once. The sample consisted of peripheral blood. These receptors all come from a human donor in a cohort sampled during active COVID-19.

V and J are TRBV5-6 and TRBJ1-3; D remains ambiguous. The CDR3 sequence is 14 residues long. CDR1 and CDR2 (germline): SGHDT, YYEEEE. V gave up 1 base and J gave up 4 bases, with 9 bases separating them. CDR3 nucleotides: TGTGCCAGCAGCTTGTGGGCAATAGGAAACACCATATATTTT. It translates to CASSLWAIGNTIYF.

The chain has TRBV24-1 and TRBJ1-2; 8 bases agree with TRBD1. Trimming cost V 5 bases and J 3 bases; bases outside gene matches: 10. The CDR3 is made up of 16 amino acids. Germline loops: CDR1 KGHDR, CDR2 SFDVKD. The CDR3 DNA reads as TGTGCCACCAGTGTTGGGGCGGGACAGGTCGACTATGGCTACACCTTC. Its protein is CATSVGAGQVDYGYTF.